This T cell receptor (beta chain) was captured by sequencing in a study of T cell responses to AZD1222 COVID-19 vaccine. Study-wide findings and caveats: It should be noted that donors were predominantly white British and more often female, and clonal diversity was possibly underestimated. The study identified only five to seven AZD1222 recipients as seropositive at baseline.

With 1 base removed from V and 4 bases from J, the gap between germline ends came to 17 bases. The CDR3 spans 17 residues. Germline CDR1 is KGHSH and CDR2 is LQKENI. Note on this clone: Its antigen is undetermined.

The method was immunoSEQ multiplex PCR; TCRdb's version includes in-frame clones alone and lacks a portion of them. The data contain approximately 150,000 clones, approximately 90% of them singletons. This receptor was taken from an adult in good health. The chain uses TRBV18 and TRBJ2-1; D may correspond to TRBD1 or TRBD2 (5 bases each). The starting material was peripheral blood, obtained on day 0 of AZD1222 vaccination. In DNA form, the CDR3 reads TGTGCCAGCTCACCACGGGGGTCCACTAACAAGTACAATGAGCAGTTCTTC. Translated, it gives CASSPRGSTNKYNEQFF.